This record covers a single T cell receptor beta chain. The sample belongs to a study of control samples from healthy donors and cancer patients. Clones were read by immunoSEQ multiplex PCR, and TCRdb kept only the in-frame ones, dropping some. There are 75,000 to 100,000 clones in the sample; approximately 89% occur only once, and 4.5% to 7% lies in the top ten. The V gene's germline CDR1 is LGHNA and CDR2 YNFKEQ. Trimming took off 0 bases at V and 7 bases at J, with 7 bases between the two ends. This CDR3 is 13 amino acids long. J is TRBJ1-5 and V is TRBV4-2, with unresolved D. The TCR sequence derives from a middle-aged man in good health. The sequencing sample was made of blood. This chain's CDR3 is CASSQDLRQPQHF. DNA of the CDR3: TGTGCCAGCAGCCAAGATCTCCGGCAGCCCCAGCATTTT.